This T cell receptor beta chain was sequenced in a study of blood T cells in healthy people across ages. Primers used in a second PCR of roughly 6 to 11 cycles were a sample-barcoded 5' primer and a J-beta primer mix. TCRdb processed the 5' RACE reads anew with MiXCR; each CDR3 protein has one entry. The sample lists 1.5 million to 2 million distinct CDR3 sequences; 28% were seen once. The CDR3 totals 11 residues. Trimming left V 8 bases short and J 4 bases short, with 8 bases between. Germline V CDR1 and CDR2: LNHNV, YYDKDF (reference sequence). The clonotype originates from a woman in her twenties or thirties in good health. This rearrangement joins TRBV15 to TRBJ1-1; unclear D gene. Input material: blood. This CDR3 is CATGEGTEAFF. CDR3 bases: TGTGCCACCGGGGAGGGCACTGAAGCTTTCTTT.